Sequencing of this TCR beta chain was carried out in a study of cytomegalovirus exposure and HLA in healthy donors (dated by TCRdb to 2016 to 2017). Turning to the overall study: An earlier analysis of some 620 of the donors reported 276 Gb of sequence data and 95 million to 120 million unique TCR beta sequences obtained from 150 million to 200 million T cells. An early release covering just under 650 HLA-typed donors comprised roughly 300 gigabases of sequencing data and roughly 85 million unique TCR sequences. Among the approximately 400 genotyped donors, 75% to 90% belonged to the genetic ancestry cluster associated with self-reported Caucasian donors. The aim of the study was to test whether cataloging public T cell receptors could identify signatures of past pathogen exposure. The T cell repertoires of some 670 subjects were profiled by immunosequencing and related to cytomegalovirus serostatus. Along with the approximately 700-subject first cohort, a separate validation cohort of over 90 different subjects was used. High-throughput TCR immunosequencing, statistical association of individual TCRs with disease status, and machine learning were combined to predict cytomegalovirus infection status. To study patterns of TCR occurrence, a later analysis re-analyzed previously published TCR beta repertoires from 650 to 750 donors and added high-resolution HLA genotyping. Rather than using new phenotypic data, the later analysis identified candidate immune exposures from TCR beta sequences and from how often those sequences occurred across donors. To decide whether each TCR beta V gene segment behaved as functional or pseudogenic, an earlier analysis of some 580 of the donors relied on high-throughput TCR beta sequencing. Donor age, sex, ethnicity and CMV serostatus were compiled together with the repertoire data. A later genetic analysis used genome-wide SNP genotypes for about 65% of the roughly 700 donors, treating that subset as a discovery cohort. All discovery cohort repertoires had been generated on a single sequencing platform. HLA typing covered class I and class II loci at four-digit resolution. The number of typed donors differed by locus: roughly 620-640 for A, B, C, DRB1 and DQB1; 522 for DQA1; 606 for DPA1; and roughly 470 for DPB1. Roughly five DR-DQ haplotypes were handled as single units for association and clustering because linkage in the cohort was strong. Among 398 genotyped donors of the cohort, an average of about 240,000 unique TCR beta nucleotide sequences were sequenced per donor, 15% to 20% of them non-productive. General findings and caveats noted by the study authors: Most CMV-associated TCR beta chains appeared to be HLA-restricted in a later analysis, and the HLA associations seemed to be driven largely by CMV exposure. Compared with equally common non-associated chains, HLA-associated TCR beta chains in a later analysis were more clonally expanded and had lower generation probabilities. Linkage disequilibrium might explain the correlated functional status among segregating V segments, but an unknown experimental factor could not be excluded. Several of the top co-occurrence clusters appeared to be linked to parvovirus B19, influenza, CMV and Epstein-Barr virus, according to a later analysis. The authors suggested that the approach could potentially be extended to other disease states and immunological phenotypes. CMV serostatus was the only immune exposure information available for the cohort. Three of the identified cytomegalovirus-associated TCR beta chains were confirmed in vitro to be specific for cytomegalovirus antigens. Roughly uniform sequencing depth across donors was assumed in presence/absence analyses, although this assumption may not hold. The 87-base-pair reads could not distinguish some IMGT-functional V segments, including TRBV6-2 and TRBV6-3, so those segments were excluded. Because HLA typing was unavailable for some donors at each locus, only the typed subset was used in association tests. A further reported finding was that TCR beta sequences accurately predicted the HLA-A and HLA-B alleles for most subjects in the first cohort. A later analysis associated about 18,000 TCR beta sequences with specific HLA alleles at a false discovery rate of 0.05. Because counts were too low, roughly 17 rarely observed V segments, including chromosome 9 orphons, were left out of the earlier analysis of about 500 of the donors. The classifier was reported to diagnose cytomegalovirus status with high specificity and sensitivity in both the original cohort and the validation cohort. In an earlier analysis of fewer than 700 of the donors, most TCR beta V segments appeared in productive rearrangements about 87% or about 30% of the time, broadly matching IMGT annotations. A later genetic analysis associated a missense DCLRE1C variant with V-gene and J-gene trimming of TCR beta chains, and an independent cohort replicated the association. A total of 150 to 200 TCR beta chains were listed by the study as associated with cytomegalovirus. When HLA alleles, especially DR and DQ, strongly co-occurred, TCR associations were difficult to assign to individual alleles. Most TCR sequences were observed very rarely across donors, whereas some public TCRs were present in many individuals. In this cohort, only TCR beta chains were sequenced, and detectable features were limited by the absence of alpha or paired-chain data. In a later analysis, TCR association rates were found to vary across HLA loci, with the most associated TCRs seen for DRB1 alleles and the fewest for HLA-C alleles. A group of highly shared sequence variants was considered likely to be a technical artifact of the sequencing pipeline. A later genetic analysis reported fewer N-insertions in productive TCRs among donors in an Asian-associated ancestry cluster than the roughly 640-donor mean.

Concerning this clone itself: What antigen it recognizes has not been identified. No much larger clone exists at a distance of one base, and base qualities are not known.

The library relied on the immunoSEQ multiplex PCR assay. For the multiplex PCR, a mixture combining 60 forward primers for TCR Vbeta segments and 13 reverse primers for TCR Jbeta segments was used. The CDR3 region of rearranged TCR beta genes was amplified from genomic DNA with a multiplex PCR assay. The amplified TCR beta libraries were sequenced on the Illumina HiSeq System as 87-base-pair reads. The study's own analysis went as follows. In a later analysis, roughly 80 million unique TCR beta chains were counted across the roughly 670 repertoires, and roughly 9.9 million of these chains were shared by at least two donors. Raw reads were error-corrected and collapsed into unique sequences with a nearest-neighbor algorithm that merged closely related sequences to remove PCR and sequencing errors. CDR3 sequences were aligned to IMGT reference sequences to assign V, D and J gene segments. For a sequence to be retained, a match of at least six nucleotides was required to both a V gene segment and a J gene segment. A rearrangement was called productive if the CDR3 had no stop codons and remained in frame with V and J, and every other rearrangement was called non-productive. CDR3 was defined by IMGT convention, running from the second conserved V-encoded cysteine to the conserved J-encoded phenylalanine. The earlier analysis of fewer than 700 of the donors excluded sequences that lacked an unambiguous match to a single V gene segment. An earlier analysis of around 600 of the donors classified V segments as functional when productive rearrangements were above 56.7% and as segregating when the standard deviation between donors was above 5%. A statistical classification framework was built for diagnosing cytomegalovirus status from the catalog of TCR beta chain sequences. In a later analysis, V and J genes were assigned by comparing TCR nucleotide sequences against IMGT/GENE-DB human TR gene sequences. A later analysis assigned CDR3 sequences and most-parsimonious VDJ recombination scenarios with the TCRdist pipeline. A later analysis defined each TCR beta chain by its CDR3 amino acid sequence plus V-gene family, and excluded reads lacking a unique V-gene family. In a later analysis, some 600 highly shared, low-generation-probability nucleotide sequences were removed to address suspected cross-contamination and a sequencing artifact. In a later analysis, a clonal expansion index was calculated for each public chain from normalized within-repertoire ranks of inferred template counts. A later analysis computed generation probabilities with a VDJ recombination model fitted to out-of-frame rearrangements, and checked the results against IGoR. Hypergeometric tests were used in a later analysis to score TCR-TCR, TCR-HLA and TCR-CMV co-occurrence, with a repertoire-size bias correction applied to the TCR pairs. False discovery rates were estimated in a later analysis by permuting HLA or CMV assignments 20 times. In a later analysis, co-occurring TCRs were grouped using DBSCAN, and TCRdist sequence similarity was added for clustering within HLA-allele-positive subsets. For co-occurrence clustering, repertoires with fewer than 30,000 or more than 120,000 public chains were excluded, along with five repertoires with anomalous nucleotide sharing. Not all clones reach the TCRdb copy of this immuneACCESS table, which keeps in-frame sequences only. Checked studies attribute under half of the gap to unresolved V genes and leave the rest unexplained. V and J calls and clone size follow that table, whereas D and trimming were derived from the DNA. The sample table contains under 200,000 clones; only one count was recorded for approximately 71% of them. Roughly 4% of the sample belongs to the ten largest clones.

CDR1 MNHNS and CDR2 SASEGT are derived from the germline V gene. The cysteine opens and the phenylalanine closes a CDR3 of 15 amino acids. Of all the DNA, just the CDR3 is kept, 45 bases in frame from base 1. V lost 0 bases and J lost 4 bases; the stretch between them is 12 bases long. The cohort was made up of 500 to 800 healthy bone marrow donors. At the time of sampling, all cohort members were nominally healthy, though unrecorded immune exposures were likely present. The donor tested CMV seropositive and was one of the 289 seropositive cohort members. A peripheral blood sample was provided by each donor, and peripheral blood mononuclear cells were used for TCR beta sequencing. The Qiagen DNeasy Blood Extraction Kit was used to extract genomic DNA from the blood cell samples.

This chain is built from TRBV6-1 and TRBJ1-1; there is no confident call for the D gene. The sequencing sample was made of PBMCs. The clonotype comes from a woman in her late teens or twenties in good health and CMV-seropositive. The CDR3 has the sequence CASSEALFSTTEAFF. The nucleotide sequence reads TGTGCCAGCAGTGAAGCGCTCTTTTCTACCACTGAAGCTTTCTTT.